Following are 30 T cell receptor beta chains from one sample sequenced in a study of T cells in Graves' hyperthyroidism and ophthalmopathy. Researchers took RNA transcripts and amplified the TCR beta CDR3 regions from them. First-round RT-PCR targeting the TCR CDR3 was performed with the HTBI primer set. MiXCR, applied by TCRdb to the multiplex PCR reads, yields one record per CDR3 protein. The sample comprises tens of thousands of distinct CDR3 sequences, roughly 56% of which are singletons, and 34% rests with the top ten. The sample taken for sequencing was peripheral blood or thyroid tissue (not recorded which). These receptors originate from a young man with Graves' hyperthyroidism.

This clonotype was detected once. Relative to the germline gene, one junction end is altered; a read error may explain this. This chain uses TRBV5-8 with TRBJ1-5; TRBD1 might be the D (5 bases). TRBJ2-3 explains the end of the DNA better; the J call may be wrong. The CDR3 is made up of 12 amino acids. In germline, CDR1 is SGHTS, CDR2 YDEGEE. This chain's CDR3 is CANSNGHQPQYF. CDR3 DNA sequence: TGTGCCAACAGCAACGGACATCAGCCCCAGTATTTT.

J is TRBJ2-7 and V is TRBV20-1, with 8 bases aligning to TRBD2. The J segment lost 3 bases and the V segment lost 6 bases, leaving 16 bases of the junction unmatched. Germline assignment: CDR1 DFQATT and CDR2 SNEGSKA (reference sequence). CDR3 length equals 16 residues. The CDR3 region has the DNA TGCAGTGCCCTTGACGGGGGGGACCAGGGCATCTACGAGCAGTACTTC. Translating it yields CSALDGGDQGIYEQYF.

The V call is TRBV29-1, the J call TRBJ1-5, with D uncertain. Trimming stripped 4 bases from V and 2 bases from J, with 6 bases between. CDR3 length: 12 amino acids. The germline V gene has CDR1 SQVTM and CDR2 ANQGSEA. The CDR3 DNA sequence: TGCAGCGTTGTTACGGGCAATCAGCCCCAGCATTTT. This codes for CSVVTGNQPQHF.

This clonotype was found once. CDR3 residues: CASSRNPSEAFHF. The CDR3 region has the DNA TGTGCCAGCAGCCGAAACCCCAGCGAAGCATTCCACTTT. The J gene is TRBJ1-6, the V gene TRBV7-9, with no clear D. The germline V gene has CDR1 SEHNR and CDR2 FQNEAQ (reference sequence). The V end lost 5 bases, the J end lost 17 bases, and 19 bases lay between the germline ends. The CDR3 has 13 residues.

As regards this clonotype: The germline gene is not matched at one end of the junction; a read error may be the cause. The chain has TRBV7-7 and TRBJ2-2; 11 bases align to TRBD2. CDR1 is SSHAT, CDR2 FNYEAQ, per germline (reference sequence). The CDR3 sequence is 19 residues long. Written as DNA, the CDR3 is TGTGCTAGCAGCTTTTCTGCACTAGCGGGAGACCCGGGTACCGGGGAGCTGTTTTTT. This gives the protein CASSFSALAGDPGTGELFF. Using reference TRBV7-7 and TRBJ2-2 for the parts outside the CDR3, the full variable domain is GAGVSQSPRYKVTKRGQDVTLRCDPISSHATLYWYQQALGQGPEFLTYFNYEAQPDKSGLPSDRFSAERPEGSISTLTIQRTEQRDSAMYRCASSFSALAGDPGTGELFFGEGSRLTVL.

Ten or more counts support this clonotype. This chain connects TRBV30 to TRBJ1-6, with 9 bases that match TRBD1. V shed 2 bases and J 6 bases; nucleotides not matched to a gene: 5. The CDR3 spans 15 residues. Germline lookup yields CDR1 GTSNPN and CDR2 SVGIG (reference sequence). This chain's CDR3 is CAWSLPGQGNSPLHF. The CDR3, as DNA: TGTGCCTGGAGTCTGCCGGGACAGGGTAATTCACCCCTCCACTTT.

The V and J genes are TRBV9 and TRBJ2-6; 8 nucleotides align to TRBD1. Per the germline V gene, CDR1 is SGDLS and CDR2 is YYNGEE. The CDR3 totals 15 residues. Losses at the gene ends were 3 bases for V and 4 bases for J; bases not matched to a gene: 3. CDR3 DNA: TGTGCCAGCAGCGGGACAGGGTCCGGGGCCAACGTCCTGACTTTC. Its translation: CASSGTGSGANVLTF.

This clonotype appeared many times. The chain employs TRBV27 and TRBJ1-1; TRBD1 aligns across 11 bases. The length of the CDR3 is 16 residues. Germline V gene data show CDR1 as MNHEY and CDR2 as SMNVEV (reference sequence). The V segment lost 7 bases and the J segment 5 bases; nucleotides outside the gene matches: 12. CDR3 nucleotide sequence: TGTGCCAGCAAAGCAGCGTCGGGACAGGGGGGAACTGAAGCTTTCTTT. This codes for CASKAASGQGGTEAFF.

DNA for the CDR3: TGTGCCAGCAAGGGGGCACAGCCCCAGCATTTT. It specifies CASKGAQPQHF. J is TRBJ1-5 and V is TRBV2; 7 nucleotides align to TRBD1. Germline V gives CDR1 SNHLY, CDR2 FYNNEI. After removal of 7 bases from V and 7 bases from J, the junction contained 1 base not matched to a gene. This CDR3 contains 11 residues.

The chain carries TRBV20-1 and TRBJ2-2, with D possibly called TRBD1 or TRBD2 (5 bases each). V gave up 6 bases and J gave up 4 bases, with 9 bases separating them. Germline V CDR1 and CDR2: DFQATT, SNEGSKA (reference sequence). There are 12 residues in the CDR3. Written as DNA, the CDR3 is TGCAGTGCAACGGGACCCACCGGGGAGCTGTTTTTT. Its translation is CSATGPTGELFF.

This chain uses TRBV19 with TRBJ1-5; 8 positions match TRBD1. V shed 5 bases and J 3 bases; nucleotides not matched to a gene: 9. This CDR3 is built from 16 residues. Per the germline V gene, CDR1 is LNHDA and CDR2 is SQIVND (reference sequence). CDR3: CASSFLGQGHNQPQHF. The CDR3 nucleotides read TGTGCCAGTAGTTTCCTCGGACAGGGACACAATCAGCCCCAGCATTTT. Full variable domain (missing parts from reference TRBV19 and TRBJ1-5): DGGITQSPKYLFRKEGQNVTLSCEQNLNHDAMYWYRQDPGQGLRLIYYSQIVNDFQKGDIAEGYSVSREKKESFPLTVTSAQKNPTAFYLCASSFLGQGHNQPQHFGDGTRLSIL.

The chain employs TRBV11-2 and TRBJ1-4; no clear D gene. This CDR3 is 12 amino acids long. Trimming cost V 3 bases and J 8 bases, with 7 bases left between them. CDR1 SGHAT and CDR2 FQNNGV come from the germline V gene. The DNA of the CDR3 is TGTGCCAGCAGCTTGGACGGGGAAAAACTGTTTTTT. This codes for CASSLDGEKLFF.

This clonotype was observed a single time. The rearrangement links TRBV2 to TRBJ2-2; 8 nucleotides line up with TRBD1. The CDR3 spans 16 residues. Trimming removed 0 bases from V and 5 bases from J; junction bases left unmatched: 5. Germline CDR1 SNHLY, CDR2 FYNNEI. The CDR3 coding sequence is TGTGCCAGCAGTGAAGCCAGGGGGCATAAAACCGGGGAGCTGTTTTTT. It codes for CASSEARGHKTGELFF.

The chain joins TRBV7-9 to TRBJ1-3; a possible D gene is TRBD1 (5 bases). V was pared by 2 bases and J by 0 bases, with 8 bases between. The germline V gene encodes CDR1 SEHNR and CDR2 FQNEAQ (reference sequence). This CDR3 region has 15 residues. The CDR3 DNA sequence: TGTGCCAGCAGCTTACGGGGCTCCTCTGGAAACACCATATATTTT. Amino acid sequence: CASSLRGSSGNTIYF. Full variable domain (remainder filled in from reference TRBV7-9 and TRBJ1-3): DTGVSQNPRHKITKRGQNVTFRCDPISEHNRLYWYRQTLGQGPEFLTYFQNEAQLEKSRLLSDRFSAERPKGSFSTLEIQRTEQGDSAMYLCASSLRGSSGNTIYFGEGSWLTVV.

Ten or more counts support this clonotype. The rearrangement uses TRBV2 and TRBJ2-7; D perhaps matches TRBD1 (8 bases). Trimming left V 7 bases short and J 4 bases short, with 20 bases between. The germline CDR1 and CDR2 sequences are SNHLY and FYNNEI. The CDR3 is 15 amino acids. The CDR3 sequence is CASMAQTGGGYEQYF. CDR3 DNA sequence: TGTGCCAGCATGGCCCAAACAGGGGGGGGTTACGAGCAGTACTTC. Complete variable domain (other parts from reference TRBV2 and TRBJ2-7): EPEVTQTPSHQVTQMGQEVILRCVPISNHLYFYWYRQILGQKVEFLVSFYNNEISEKSEIFDDQFSVERPDGSNFTLKIRSTKLEDSAMYFCASMAQTGGGYEQYFGPGTRLTVT.

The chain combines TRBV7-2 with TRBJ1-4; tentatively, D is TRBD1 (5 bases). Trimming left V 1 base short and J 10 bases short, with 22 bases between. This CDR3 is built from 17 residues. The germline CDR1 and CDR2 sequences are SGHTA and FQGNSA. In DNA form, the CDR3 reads TGTGCCAGCAGCTTAGTCGCAGGGCAAGGAGGCCGCGGAAAACTGTTTTTT. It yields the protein CASSLVAGQGGRGKLFF.

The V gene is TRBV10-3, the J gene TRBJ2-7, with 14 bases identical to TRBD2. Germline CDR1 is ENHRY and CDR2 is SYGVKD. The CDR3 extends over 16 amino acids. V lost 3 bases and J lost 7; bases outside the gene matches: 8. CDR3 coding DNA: TGTGCCATCAGTGATTGGGGGACTAGCGGGAGTAGTGAGCAGTACTTC. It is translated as CAISDWGTSGSSEQYF.

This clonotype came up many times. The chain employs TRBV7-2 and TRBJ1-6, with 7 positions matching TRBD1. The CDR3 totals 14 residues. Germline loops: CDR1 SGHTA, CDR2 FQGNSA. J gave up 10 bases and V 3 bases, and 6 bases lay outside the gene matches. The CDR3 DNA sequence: TGTGCCAGCAGCTTGTCACAGGGGAGCTCACCCCTCCACTTT. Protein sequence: CASSLSQGSSPLHF. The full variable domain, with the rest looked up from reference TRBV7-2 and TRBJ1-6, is GAGVSQSPSNKVTEKGKDVELRCDPISGHTALYWYRQSLGQGLEFLIYFQGNSAPDKSGLPSDRFSAERTGGSVSTLTIQRTQQEDSAVYLCASSLSQGSSPLHFGNGTRLTVT.

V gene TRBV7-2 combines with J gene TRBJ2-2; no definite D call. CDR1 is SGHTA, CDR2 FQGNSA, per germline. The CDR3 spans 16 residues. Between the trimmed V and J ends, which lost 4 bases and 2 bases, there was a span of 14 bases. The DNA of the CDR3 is TGTGCCAGCAGCTCAGCTCGACCTGGAAACACCGGGGAGCTGTTTTTT. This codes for CASSSARPGNTGELFF.

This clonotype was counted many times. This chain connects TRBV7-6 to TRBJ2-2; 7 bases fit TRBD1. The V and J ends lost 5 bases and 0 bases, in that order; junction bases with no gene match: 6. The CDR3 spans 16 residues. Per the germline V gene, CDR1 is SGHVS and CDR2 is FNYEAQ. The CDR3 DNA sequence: TGTGCCAGCAGCCCCGGACAGGTCGCGAACACCGGGGAGCTGTTTTTT. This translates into CASSPGQVANTGELFF.

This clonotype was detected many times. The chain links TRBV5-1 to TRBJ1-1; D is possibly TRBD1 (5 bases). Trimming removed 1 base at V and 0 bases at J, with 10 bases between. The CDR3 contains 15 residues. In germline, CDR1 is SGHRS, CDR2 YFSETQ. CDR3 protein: CASSLWDRLNTEAFF. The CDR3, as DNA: TGCGCCAGCAGCTTGTGGGACCGATTGAACACTGAAGCTTTCTTT.

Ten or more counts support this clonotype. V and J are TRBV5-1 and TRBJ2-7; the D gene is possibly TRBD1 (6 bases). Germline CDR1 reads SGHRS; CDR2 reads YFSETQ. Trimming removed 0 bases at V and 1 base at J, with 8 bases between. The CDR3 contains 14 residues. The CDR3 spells CASSLAGQSYEQYF. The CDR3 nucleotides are TGCGCCAGCAGCTTGGCCGGACAGTCCTACGAGCAGTACTTC. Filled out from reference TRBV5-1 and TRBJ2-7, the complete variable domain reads KAGVTQTPRYLIKTRGQQVTLSCSPISGHRSVSWYQQTPGQGLQFLFEYFSETQRNKGNFPGRFSGRQFSNSRSEMNVSTLELGDSALYLCASSLAGQSYEQYFGPGTRLTVT.

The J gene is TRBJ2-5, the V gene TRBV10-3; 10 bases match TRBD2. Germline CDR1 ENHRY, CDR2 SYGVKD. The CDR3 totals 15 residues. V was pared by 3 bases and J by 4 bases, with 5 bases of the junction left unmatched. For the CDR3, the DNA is TGTGCCATCAGTGATCAAGCGGGAGGGCTAGAGACCCAGTACTTC. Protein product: CAISDQAGGLETQYF.

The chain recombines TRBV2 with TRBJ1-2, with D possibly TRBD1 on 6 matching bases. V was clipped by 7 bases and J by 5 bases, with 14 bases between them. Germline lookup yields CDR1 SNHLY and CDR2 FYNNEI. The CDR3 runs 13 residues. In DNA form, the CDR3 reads TGTGCCAGCATAGTGGGGGCGACTTATGGCTACACCTTC. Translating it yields CASIVGATYGYTF.

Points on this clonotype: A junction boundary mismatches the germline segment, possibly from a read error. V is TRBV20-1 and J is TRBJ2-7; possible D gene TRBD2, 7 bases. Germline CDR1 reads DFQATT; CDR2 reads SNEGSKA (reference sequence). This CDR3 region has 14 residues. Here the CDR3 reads CSARKDGGLYEQYF. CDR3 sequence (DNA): TGCAGCGCTAGGAAGGACGGGGGGCTCTACGAGCAGTACTTC.

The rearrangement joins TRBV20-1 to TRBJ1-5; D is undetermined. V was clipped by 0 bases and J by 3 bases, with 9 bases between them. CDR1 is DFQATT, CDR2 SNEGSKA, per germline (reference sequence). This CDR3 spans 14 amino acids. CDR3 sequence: CSARDWASNQPQHF. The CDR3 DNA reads TGCAGTGCTAGAGATTGGGCATCCAATCAGCCCCAGCATTTT.

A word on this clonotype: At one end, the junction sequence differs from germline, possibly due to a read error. CDR3 region: CASSLVGGVYEQYF. CDR3 nucleotides: TGTGCCAGCAGCTTAGTTGGTGGGGTCTACGAGCAGTACTTC. The rearrangement joins TRBV5-1 to TRBJ2-7; D is unresolved. Germline lookup yields CDR1 SGHRS and CDR2 YFSETQ. The CDR3 has 14 residues.

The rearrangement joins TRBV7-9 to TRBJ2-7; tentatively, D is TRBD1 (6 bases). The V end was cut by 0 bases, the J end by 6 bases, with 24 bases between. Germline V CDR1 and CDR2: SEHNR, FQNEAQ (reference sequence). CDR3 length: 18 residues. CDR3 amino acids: CASSLAPGQYNRLGEQYF. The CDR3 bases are TGTGCCAGCAGCTTAGCTCCAGGACAGTACAACCGACTCGGCGAGCAGTACTTC.

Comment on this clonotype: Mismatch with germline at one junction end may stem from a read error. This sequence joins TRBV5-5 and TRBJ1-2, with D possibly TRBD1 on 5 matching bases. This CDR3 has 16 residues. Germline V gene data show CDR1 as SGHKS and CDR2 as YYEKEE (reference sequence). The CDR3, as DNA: TGTGCCAGCAGCTTGTCGGCGGAAGGACGGGGCTGTGGCTACACCTTT. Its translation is CASSLSAEGRGCGYTF. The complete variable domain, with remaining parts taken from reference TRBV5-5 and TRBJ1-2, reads DAGVTQSPTHLIKTRGQQVTLRCSPISGHKSVSWYQQVLGQGPQFIFQYYEKEERGRGNFPDRFSARQFPNYSSELNVNALLLGDSALYLCASSLSAEGRGCGYTFGSGTRLTVV.

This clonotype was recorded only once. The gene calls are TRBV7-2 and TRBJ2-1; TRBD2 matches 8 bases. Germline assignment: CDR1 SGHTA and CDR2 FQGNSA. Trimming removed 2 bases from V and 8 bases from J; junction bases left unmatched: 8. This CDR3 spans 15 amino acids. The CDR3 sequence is CASSLTAGGGDEQFF. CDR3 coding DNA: TGTGCCAGCAGCTTAACGGCGGGGGGTGGGGATGAGCAGTTCTTC.